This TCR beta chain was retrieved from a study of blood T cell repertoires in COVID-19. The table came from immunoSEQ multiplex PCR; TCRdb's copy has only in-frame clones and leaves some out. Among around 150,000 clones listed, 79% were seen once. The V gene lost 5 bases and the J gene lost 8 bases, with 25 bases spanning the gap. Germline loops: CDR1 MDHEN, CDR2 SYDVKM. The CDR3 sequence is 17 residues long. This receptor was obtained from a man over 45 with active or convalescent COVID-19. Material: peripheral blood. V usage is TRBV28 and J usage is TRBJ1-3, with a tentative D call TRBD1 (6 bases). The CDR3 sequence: CASSPPPTGTSVDTIYF. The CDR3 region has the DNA TGTGCCAGCAGTCCCCCACCGACAGGCACCTCCGTAGACACCATATATTTT. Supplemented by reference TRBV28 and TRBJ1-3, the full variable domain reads DVKVTQSSRYLVKRTGEKVFLECVQDMDHENMFWYRQDPGLGLRLIYFSYDVKMKEKGDIPEGYSVSREKKERFSLILESASTNQTSMYLCASSPPPTGTSVDTIYFGEGSWLTVV.